Listed below are T cell receptor beta chains from one sample, sequenced in a study of T cells in Graves' hyperthyroidism and ophthalmopathy. One entry per CDR3 protein results from TCRdb running MiXCR on the multiplex PCR reads. The table includes hundreds of thousands of distinct CDR3 sequences, 46% detected once. The sequenced sample consisted of peripheral blood or thyroid tissue (not recorded which). Receptor source: a woman aged 18-35 years with Graves' hyperthyroidism. The CDR3 runs from the conserved cysteine through the conserved F or W. D genes are given only for firm matches. Where a row states a size, it is once, few, many or the class of an expanded clone; other rows omit it.

v_gene	d_gene	j_gene	abundance	CDR3aa	CDR3nt
TRBV5-1	TRBD1	TRBJ1-2	NA	CASRRTGVYGYTF	TGCGCCAGCAGACGAACAGGGGTCTATGGCTACACCTTC
TRBV10-3	NA	TRBJ1-1	few	CAISGSVQEAFF	TGTGCCATCAGTGGGTCGGTACAGGAAGCTTTCTTT
TRBV20-1	TRBD1	TRBJ1-1	few	CSARGWAGGNTEAFF	TGCAGTGCTAGAGGTTGGGCAGGGGGAAACACTGAAGCTTTCTTT
TRBV25-1	TRBD1	TRBJ1-4	many	CASSELVTGGEKLFF	TGTGCCAGCAGTGAATTAGTGACAGGGGGCGAAAAACTGTTTTTT
TRBV19	TRBD2	TRBJ2-5	NA	CASSIGTSGRTQYF	TGTGCCAGCAGCATAGGGACTAGCGGCCGGACCCAGTACTTC
TRBV24-1	TRBD1	TRBJ2-2	many	CAAAPGTGYYGGELFF	TGTGCCGCTGCCCCCGGGACAGGGTATTACGGCGGGGAGCTGTTTTTT
TRBV7-7	NA	TRBJ2-7	NA	CASSTYYEQYF	TGTGCCAGCAGTACCTATTACGAGCAGTACTTC
TRBV5-1	TRBD2	TRBJ2-7	NA	CASSVSTSGSSYEQYF	TGCGCCAGCAGCGTTAGCACTAGCGGTAGCTCCTACGAGCAGTACTTC
TRBV29-1	NA	TRBJ1-5	NA	CSSPTGQGVQPQHF	TGCAGCTCCCCTACCGGCCAGGGAGTTCAGCCCCAGCATTTT
TRBV25-1	NA	TRBJ1-2	NA	CACSASVGSYGYTF	NA
TRBV2	TRBD1	TRBJ1-6	many	CASYRGTGSPLHF	TGTGCCAGCTACAGGGGAACGGGATCACCCCTCCACTTT
TRBV5-5	NA	TRBJ2-7	NA	CASSPPGRGTYEQYF	TGTGCCAGCAGTCCCCCGGGACGGGGGACCTACGAGCAGTACTTC
TRBV24-1	NA	TRBJ2-6	many	CADEGANVLTF	TGTGCCGATGAGGGGGCCAACGTCCTGACTTTC
TRBV25-1	TRBD1	TRBJ1-6	NA	CASSRGTGSNSPLHF	TGTGCCAGCAGCCGAGGGACAGGGAGCAATTCACCCCTCCACTTT
TRBV12-3/TRBV12-4	TRBD2	TRBJ2-7	NA	CASSSRTSGRGHEQYF	TGTGCCAGCAGTTCGAGGACTAGCGGGAGGGGCCACGAGCAGTACTTC
TRBV29-1	NA	TRBJ1-1	NA	CSVGGAGSPEAFF	TGCAGCGTTGGGGGGGCAGGGAGTCCTGAAGCTTTCTTT
TRBV6-5	TRBD2	TRBJ2-5	NA	CASSSRPVGGGETQYF	TGTGCCAGCAGTTCACGGCCCGTGGGGGGAGGGGAGACCCAGTACTTC
TRBV20-1	NA	TRBJ2-7	many	CSAGGYEQYF	TGCAGTGCTGGCGGGTACGAGCAGTACTTC
TRBV9	TRBD1	TRBJ2-7	NA	CASSGGTDSYEQYF	TGTGCCAGCAGCGGGGGGACAGACTCCTACGAGCAGTACTTC
TRBV12-3/TRBV12-4	TRBD1	TRBJ2-7	NA	CASSPQTGNHEQYF	TGTGCCAGCAGTCCACAGACAGGGAACCACGAGCAGTACTTC
TRBV4-1	NA	TRBJ1-4	NA	CASSHSQLEEKLFF	TGTGCCAGCAGCCACTCTCAACTGGAGGAAAAACTGTTTTTT
TRBV20-1	NA	TRBJ1-1	NA	CSGGDAAFF	TGCAGTGGGGGGGATGCGGCTTTCTTT
TRBV24-1	TRBD1	TRBJ1-2	once	CATSDLTGSYGYAF	TGTGCCACCAGTGACTTGACAGGGTCGTATGGCTACGCCTTC
TRBV2	TRBD2	TRBJ2-5	many	CATNSGLAQKETQYF	TGTGCCACCAATTCGGGACTAGCACAAAAAGAGACCCAGTACTTC
TRBV10-3	NA	TRBJ2-2	few	CASHQSGTGELFF	TGTGCCAGCCACCAGTCCGGCACCGGGGAGCTGTTTTTT
TRBV2	NA	TRBJ1-5	many	CASSEGSNQPQHF	TGTGCCAGCAGTGAGGGGAGCAATCAGCCCCAGCATTTT
TRBV20-1	NA	TRBJ2-7	NA	CSVVAKRSSYEQYF	TGCAGTGTGGTAGCGAAGCGGAGCTCCTACGAGCAGTACTTC
TRBV6-5	NA	TRBJ1-5	NA	CASSYSEYQPQHF	TGTGCCAGCAGTTACTCGGAATATCAGCCCCAGCATTTT
TRBV7-9	NA	TRBJ2-7	NA	CASSLARAREQYF	TGTGCCAGCAGCTTAGCAAGGGCCCGCGAGCAGTACTTC
TRBV7-9	NA	TRBJ2-7	many	CASSFRDGPYEQYF	TGTGCCAGCAGCTTCCGGGACGGCCCCTACGAGCAGTACTTC
TRBV29-1	NA	TRBJ2-7	NA	CSVELGSRSYEQCF	TGCAGCGTTGAATTGGGCAGCCGCTCCTACGAGCAGTGCTTC
TRBV12-3/TRBV12-4	NA	TRBJ1-4	NA	CASRDSALFF	TGTGCCAGCAGGGACAGTGCACTGTTTTTT
TRBV7-9	NA	TRBJ2-5	many	CAREETQYF	TGTGCCAGGGAAGAGACCCAGTACTTC
TRBV7-2	NA	TRBJ2-7	few	CASSPGYPNSYEQYF	TGTGCCAGCAGCCCAGGGTATCCCAACTCCTACGAGCAGTACTTC
TRBV7-7	TRBD2	TRBJ2-2	once	CASSQAGSGHTGELFF	TGCGCCAGCAGCCAAGCGGGGTCCGGACACACCGGGGAGCTGTTTTTT
TRBV2	NA	TRBJ1-2	NA	CASSVRQGYYGYTF	TGTGCCAGCAGCGTAAGGCAGGGGTACTATGGCTACACCTTC
TRBV15	TRBD2	TRBJ2-7	few	CASWAGEVDGEQYF	TGTGCCAGCTGGGCGGGAGAGGTTGATGGCGAGCAGTACTTC
TRBV11-2	NA	TRBJ2-7	NA	CASSFGGREQYF	TGTGCCAGCAGCTTTGGGGGGCGGGAGCAGTACTTC
TRBV20-1	NA	TRBJ2-4	once	CSAREVGTSIQYF	TGCAGTGCTAGAGAGGTTGGGACCAGCATTCAGTACTTC
TRBV10-3	TRBD1	TRBJ2-7	NA	CASSPGQEFHEQYF	TGTGCCAGCTCCCCGGGACAGGAATTCCACGAGCAGTACTTC
TRBV29-1	NA	TRBJ1-1	NA	CSSPRGGSMAEAFF	TGCAGCTCACCCCGGGGTGGGAGTATGGCTGAAGCTTTCTTT
TRBV20-1	NA	TRBJ2-3	NA	CSARDGVGDTQYF	TGCAGTGCTAGAGACGGGGTGGGAGATACGCAGTATTTT
TRBV7-2	NA	TRBJ1-2	NA	CASSYRGRGNYGYTF	TGTGCCAGCAGTTACCGGGGACGGGGAAACTATGGCTACACCTTC
TRBV20-1	NA	TRBJ2-5	NA	CSAPTSLRETQYF	TGCAGTGCTCCGACTAGTCTCAGAGAGACCCAGTACTTC
TRBV7-2	NA	TRBJ2-5	few	CASSLQEKETQYF	TGTGCCAGCAGCTTACAGGAGAAAGAGACCCAGTACTTC
TRBV7-2	NA	TRBJ1-5	NA	CASSRDRSENQPQHF	TGCGCCAGCAGCCGAGATCGGAGCGAGAATCAGCCCCAGCATTTT
TRBV19	NA	TRBJ1-5	NA	CASSMGTNQPQHF	TGTGCCAGTAGTATGGGAACTAATCAGCCCCAGCATTTT
TRBV19	NA	TRBJ1-2	few	CASHWVKEDTGGYTF	TGTGCCAGTCACTGGGTGAAGGAGGATACCGGTGGCTACACCTTC
TRBV7-2	TRBD1	TRBJ1-1	NA	CASSLGQGVGLMNTEAFF	TGTGCCAGCAGCTTAGGACAGGGGGTAGGACTCATGAACACTGAAGCTTTCTTT
TRBV2	TRBD2	TRBJ2-5	NA	CASSVVLAGIGETQYF	TGTGCCAGCAGTGTGGTACTAGCGGGAATAGGGGAGACCCAGTACTTC
TRBV2	TRBD2	TRBJ2-7	few	CASSLSGGSSYEQYF	TGTGCCAGCAGTCTTAGCGGGGGCAGCTCCTACGAGCAGTACTTC
TRBV7-3	TRBD1	TRBJ2-7	NA	CASSSTGSAGEQYF	TGTGCCAGCAGTTCGACAGGGTCCGCGGGCGAGCAGTACTTC
TRBV24-1	NA	TRBJ2-5	NA	CATSASAGDQETQYF	TGTGCCACCAGCGCCTCGGCGGGTGACCAAGAGACCCAGTACTTC